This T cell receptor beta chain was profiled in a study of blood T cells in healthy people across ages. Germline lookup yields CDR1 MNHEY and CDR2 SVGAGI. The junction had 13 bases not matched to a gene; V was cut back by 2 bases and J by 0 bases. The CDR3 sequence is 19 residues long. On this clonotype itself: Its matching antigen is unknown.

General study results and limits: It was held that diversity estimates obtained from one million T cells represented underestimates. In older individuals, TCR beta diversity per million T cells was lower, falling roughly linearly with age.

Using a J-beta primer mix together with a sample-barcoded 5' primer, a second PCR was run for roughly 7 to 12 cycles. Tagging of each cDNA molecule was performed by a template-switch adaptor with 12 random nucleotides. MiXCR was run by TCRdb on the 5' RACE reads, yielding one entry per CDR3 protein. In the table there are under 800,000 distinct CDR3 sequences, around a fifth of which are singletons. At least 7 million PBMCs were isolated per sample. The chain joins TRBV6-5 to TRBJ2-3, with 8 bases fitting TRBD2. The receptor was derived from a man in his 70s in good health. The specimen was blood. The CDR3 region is CASSYVASGRASSTDTQYF. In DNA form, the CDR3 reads TGTGCCAGCAGTTACGTAGCGAGCGGGAGAGCCTCTAGCACAGATACGCAGTATTTT.